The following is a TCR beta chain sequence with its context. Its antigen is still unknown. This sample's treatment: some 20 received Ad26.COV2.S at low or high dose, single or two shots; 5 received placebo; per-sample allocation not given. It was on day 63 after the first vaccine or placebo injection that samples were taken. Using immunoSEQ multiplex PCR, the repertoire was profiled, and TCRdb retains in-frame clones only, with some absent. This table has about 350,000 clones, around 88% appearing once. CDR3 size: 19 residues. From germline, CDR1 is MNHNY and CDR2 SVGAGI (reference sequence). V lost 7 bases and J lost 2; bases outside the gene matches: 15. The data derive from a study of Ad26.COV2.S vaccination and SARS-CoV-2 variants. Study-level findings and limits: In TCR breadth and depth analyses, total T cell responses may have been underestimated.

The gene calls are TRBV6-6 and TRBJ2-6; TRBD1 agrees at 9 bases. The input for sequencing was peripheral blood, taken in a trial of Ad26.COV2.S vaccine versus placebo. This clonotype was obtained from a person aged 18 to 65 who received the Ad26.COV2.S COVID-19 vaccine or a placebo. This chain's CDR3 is CASNRVRDRAPTGANVLTF. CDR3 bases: TGTGCCAGCAATCGAGTCCGGGACAGGGCTCCTACTGGGGCCAACGTCCTGACTTTC.